This T cell receptor beta chain was sequenced in a study of T cell repertoires in cytomegalovirus infection. The CDR3 totals 14 residues, both ends included. Germline V CDR1 and CDR2: MGHRA, YSYEKL. Turning to this clonotype: The antigen is not known. The conserved closing phenylalanine or tryptophan is absent in this CDR3, likely reflecting a read error. No DNA is shown, since the ends of the CDR3 on it are uncertain; the CDR3 is the one TCRdb lists.

TCRdb itself ran the reads through MiXCR, one entry per CDR3 protein. Of about 900,000 distinct CDR3 sequences in the sample, roughly 30% were seen once. Notes on the study in general: The study identified carriers of CMV plus the relevant HLA from cumulative public TCR beta family frequency.

The input for sequencing was cultured CD8+ T cells from PBMCs, taken from culture after CMV antigen stimulation. The sequence came from a human donor in good health (CMV status not recorded). Some clones in this sample may be carry-over from other donors' samples. The V call is TRBV4-1, the J call TRBJ2-1. CDR3 sequence: CASSQVSSIWDLSL.